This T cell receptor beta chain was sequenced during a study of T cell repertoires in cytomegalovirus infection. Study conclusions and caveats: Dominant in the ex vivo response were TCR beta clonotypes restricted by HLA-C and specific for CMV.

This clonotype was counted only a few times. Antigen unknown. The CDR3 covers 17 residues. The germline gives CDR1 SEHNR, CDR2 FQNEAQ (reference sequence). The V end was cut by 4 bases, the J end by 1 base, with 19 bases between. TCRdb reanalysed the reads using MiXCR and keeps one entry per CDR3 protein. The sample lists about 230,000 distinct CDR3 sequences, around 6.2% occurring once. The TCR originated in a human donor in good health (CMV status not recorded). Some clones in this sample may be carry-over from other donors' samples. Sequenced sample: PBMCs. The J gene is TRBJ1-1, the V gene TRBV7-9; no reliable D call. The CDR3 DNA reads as TGTGCCAGCAGCTCAAACCAACCCCGGACGGCGAACACTGAAGCTTTCTTT. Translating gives CASSSNQPRTANTEAFF.